This is a list of T cell receptor beta chains from one sample in a study of blood T cells in healthy people across ages. From the 5' RACE reads, TCRdb called clonotypes with MiXCR, one entry per CDR3 protein. The data contain about 1.6 million distinct CDR3 sequences, 30% to 40% of them seen just once; the ten biggest clones take up about 11%. Sequenced material: blood. These receptors all come from a woman younger than 45 in good health. CDR3s include the opening cysteine and the closing phenylalanine or tryptophan. The D gene is left open where the match is weak. Only part of the rows carry a size: once, few, many, or a class if the clone is expanded.

clone_size,d_call,j_call,v_call,cdr3_nt,cdr3_aa
few,.,TRBJ1-2,TRBV19,TGTGCCAGTAGTCCTCGGACGGATTGGGGCTATGGCTACACCTTC,CASSPRTDWGYGYTF
.,.,TRBJ1-5,TRBV27,TGTGCCAGCAGACCTCTTCGGGAAGGGACGAACAATCAGCCCCAGCATTTT,CASRPLREGTNNQPQHF
.,.,TRBJ2-1,TRBV16,TGTGCCAGCACCCCCGGGATGGAGCAGTTCTTC,CASTPGMEQFF
many,.,TRBJ2-3,TRBV7-3,TGTGCCAGCAGCTGTGGGGTTTTCCGAGATACGCAGTATTTT,CASSCGVFRDTQYF
few,.,TRBJ2-7,TRBV5-1,TGCGCCAGCAGCTTGAAGGGAGTGTCCTACGAGCAGTACTTC,CASSLKGVSYEQYF
once,.,TRBJ2-5,TRBV25-1,TGTGCCAGCGGAGGGACGGCGGAAGAGACCCAGTACTTC,CASGGTAEETQYF
few,.,TRBJ2-1,TRBV12-3/TRBV12-4,TGTGCCAGCATGAGCAGGGTGGTCAGCAATGAGCAGTTCTTC,CASMSRVVSNEQFF
few,TRBD2,TRBJ2-1,TRBV7-2,TGTGCCAGCAGCTTTAACGGGGGGGATTACAATGAGCAGTTCTTC,CASSFNGGDYNEQFF
.,.,TRBJ2-7,TRBV2,TGTGCCAGCAGTGGGGAGGACTACGAGCAGTACTTC,CASSGEDYEQYF
.,.,TRBJ2-1,TRBV24-1,TGTGCCACCAGTGGACTAAATGAGCAGTTCTTC,CATSGLNEQFF
many,TRBD2,TRBJ2-3,TRBV2,TGTGCCAGCAGTGGACTAGCGGGAACGGATACGCAGTATTTT,CASSGLAGTDTQYF
.,TRBD1,TRBJ2-2,TRBV6-6,TGTGCCAGCAGTCTTGGGACAGGCCGAACCGGGGAGCTGTTTTTT,CASSLGTGRTGELFF
.,TRBD2,TRBJ2-7,TRBV20-1,TGCAGTGCTAGAAGAGTAGCGGGCTCCTACGAGCAGTACTTC,CSARRVAGSYEQYF
.,.,TRBJ2-1,TRBV20-1,TGCAGTGCTATCACTTGGCGGAACAATGAGCAGTTCTTC,CSAITWRNNEQFF
.,.,TRBJ2-1,TRBV20-1,TGCAGTGCTAGAGATAGGAACCTTTACAATGAGCAGTTCTTC,CSARDRNLYNEQFF
few,TRBD2,TRBJ2-3,TRBV4-1,TGCGCCAGCACCGCGACTAGCGGGGGTACCTATGATACGCAGTATTTT,CASTATSGGTYDTQYF
few,.,TRBJ1-2,TRBV20-1,TGCAGTGCTAAACCCGGGGCGGCGGATGGCTACACCTTC,CSAKPGAADGYTF
few,.,TRBJ2-5,TRBV11-2,TGTGCCAGCGGAAACGTAGGGGAGACCCAGTACTTC,CASGNVGETQYF
many,.,TRBJ2-5,TRBV7-6,TGTGCCAGCAGCTCAGGGAGGTTGTCCCAGTACTTC,CASSSGRLSQYF
.,.,TRBJ2-3,TRBV9,TGTGCCAGCAGCGTAGAGGGCAGGATCACAGATACGCAGTATTTT,CASSVEGRITDTQYF
.,.,TRBJ2-7,TRBV20-1,TGCAGTGCCGAGGGGGACCTCTACGAGCAGTACTTC,CSAEGDLYEQYF
few,.,TRBJ2-3,TRBV9,TGTGCCAGCAGCCCCCGATCGAGCAAAGACACAGATACGCAGTATTTT,CASSPRSSKDTDTQYF
.,TRBD2,TRBJ2-1,TRBV20-1,TGCAGTGCTAGCCAGACTAGCGCATCCTCCTACAATGAGCAGTTCTTC,CSASQTSASSYNEQFF
.,TRBD1,TRBJ2-2,TRBV10-1,TGCGCCAGCAGTGAGTCGGACAGGGACACCGGGGAGCTGTTTTTT,CASSESDRDTGELFF
few,.,TRBJ2-1,TRBV12-3/TRBV12-4,TGTGCCAGCAGCTCAGGGTCCCCCCCATACAATGAGCAGTTCTTC,CASSSGSPPYNEQFF
.,.,TRBJ2-1,TRBV7-3,TGTGCCAGCAGCTTCCGGGGTCCAGGGCAGTTCTTC,CASSFRGPGQFF
few,.,TRBJ1-2,TRBV6-7,TGTGCCAGCACGGCAGAAGGCTACACCTTC,CASTAEGYTF
once,.,TRBJ1-2,TRBV7-9,TGTGCCAGCAGCGCCGACGGGGGGCCCTATGGCTACACCTTC,CASSADGGPYGYTF
.,.,TRBJ1-5,TRBV3-1,TGTGCCGGCAGCCAAGAAGGAGGGGGAAGCAATCAGCCCCAGCATTTT,CAGSQEGGGSNQPQHF
.,TRBD2,TRBJ2-7,TRBV27,TGTGCCAGCAGTTTAGGCACCCTAGCGGGTTCCTACGAGCAGTACTTC,CASSLGTLAGSYEQYF
.,.,TRBJ2-3,TRBV20-1,TGCAGTGCCGGACTAACGGGTGCAGATACGCAGTATTTT,CSAGLTGADTQYF
many,.,TRBJ2-1,TRBV24-1,TGTGCCACCAGTGATCCGGGACATATGGATAATGAGCAGTTCTTC,CATSDPGHMDNEQFF
.,TRBD1,TRBJ1-5,TRBV7-9,TGTGCCAGCAGCTTGACAGGGGTCCTCAATCAGCCCCAGCATTTT,CASSLTGVLNQPQHF
few,TRBD2,TRBJ2-3,TRBV29-1,TGCAGCGTTGGGCTAGCGGGGCCAACAGATACGCAGTATTTT,CSVGLAGPTDTQYF
once,TRBD2,TRBJ2-1,TRBV18,TGTGCCAGCTCACCGATCGGACTAGCGGGTAATAATGAGCAGTTCTTC,CASSPIGLAGNNEQFF
.,TRBD2,TRBJ2-5,TRBV9,TGTGCCAGCAGCGGGGTAGCGGGAGGCCCGGAGACCCAGTACTTC,CASSGVAGGPETQYF
few,.,TRBJ1-2,TRBV3-1,TGTGCCAGCAGCCAAGGGGGCTGGGGCTACACCTTC,CASSQGGWGYTF
.,.,TRBJ1-1,TRBV6-6,TGTGCCAGCAGGCCGGACCCCTCGAGCACTGAAGCTTTCTTT,CASRPDPSSTEAFF
few,.,TRBJ1-1,TRBV3-1,TGTGCCAGCAGCCTGGGGAGTGGGGCCTTTGAAGCTTTCTTT,CASSLGSGAFEAFF